One sample yielded the 3 T cell receptor beta chains listed below, sequenced in a study of T cells in women clearing cervical HPV infection. Method: immunoSEQ multiplex PCR; TCRdb's copy keeps in-frame clones and lacks some. Its listing shows some 30,000 clones. Material: blood buffy coat. The source of these receptors is a woman between 18 and 75 years old with a cervical HPV16 infection that either progressed to CIN3+ or cleared (not recorded which).

This clone is medium-sized (0.01 to 0.1%) by frequency. The read terminates 3 residues ahead of where the CDR3 ends, so the germline J gene completes it. The gene calls are TRBV7-9 and TRBJ2-7, with D perhaps matching TRBD1 (5 bases). V lost 5 bases, J lost 2 bases, and 13 bases lay in between. This CDR3 region has 14 residues. Per germline, CDR1 SEHNR and CDR2 FQNEAQ (reference sequence). The CDR3 bases that were read are TGTGCCAGCAGCCCTATCAGGGAAACCTACGAG. Its translation is CASSPIRETYE. The whole CDR3 protein reads CASSPIRETYEQYF.

Regarding this clone: The read gets to within 3 residues of the CDR3 end, and the germline J gene fills in the rest. This rearrangement joins TRBV5-1 to TRBJ2-3, with D possibly matching TRBD1 (5 bases). Germline CDR1 reads SGHRS; CDR2 reads YFSETQ. This CDR3 contains 15 residues. V was cut by 7 bases and J by 0 bases, with 15 bases left in between. CDR3 residues: CASRPDSSSTDTQYF. The sequenced CDR3 bases are TGCGCCAGCCGCCCCGACAGTTCTAGCACAGATACG.

Points on this clone: The CDR3 end lies 3 residues beyond the end of the read and is filled in from the germline J gene. The genes are TRBV5-1 and TRBJ1-1; TRBD1 might be the D (6 bases). The CDR3 has 13 residues. Germline CDR1 and CDR2: SGHRS and YFSETQ. The CDR3 sequence is CASSLGLTGEAFF. The sequenced part of the CDR3 DNA is TGCGCCAGCAGCTTGGGTTTGACAGGCGAA. Using reference TRBV5-1 and TRBJ1-1 for the parts outside the CDR3, the full variable domain is KAGVTQTPRYLIKTRGQQVTLSCSPISGHRSVSWYQQTPGQGLQFLFEYFSETQRNKGNFPGRFSGRQFSNSRSEMNVSTLELGDSALYLCASSLGLTGEAFFGQGTRLTVV.